This TCR beta chain was observed in a study of blood T cells in healthy people across ages. Comments on this clonotype: As yet, its antigen is unknown.

The germline V gene encodes CDR1 SGHTA and CDR2 FQGNSA. The CDR3 has 16 amino acids. The V gene end was trimmed by 5 bases and the J gene end by 1 base; junction bases not matched to a gene: 9. For the second PCR, which ran for roughly 7 to 11 cycles, a sample-barcoded 5' primer and a J-beta primer mix were used. A single record per CDR3 protein comes from TCRdb applying MiXCR to the 5' RACE reads. The table shows 850,000 to 1,000,000 distinct CDR3 sequences, with 48% occurring only once. Study outcomes and limitations: Because sorting was not performed, PBMCs prevented conclusive naive versus antigen-experienced comparison.

The source of this sequence is a man aged 25 to 40 in good health. Sequencing used blood. V usage is TRBV7-2 and J usage is TRBJ1-2; 8 bases match TRBD1. CDR3 sequence reads: CASSLTGDTINYGYTF. As DNA, the CDR3 is TGTGCCAGCAGCCTGACAGGGGACACCATTAACTATGGCTACACCTTC.